The 10 T cell receptor beta chains in this list originate from one sample, sequenced in a study of T cell responses to AZD1222 COVID-19 vaccine. Sequenced by immunoSEQ multiplex PCR; TCRdb stores in-frame clones only, minus some. The sample carries some 110,000 clones, approximately 90% recorded once. This sample comprised peripheral blood, obtained 28 days after the second AZD1222 dose. Source of these receptors: an adult who received the AZD1222 COVID-19 vaccine.

CDR3 loop: CAISVTSGKETQYF. DNA of the CDR3: TGTGCCATCAGTGTGACTAGCGGAAAAGAGACCCAGTACTTC. This chain uses TRBV10-3 with TRBJ2-5; 9 nucleotides agree with TRBD2. Trimming cost V 4 bases and J 3 bases; bases outside gene matches: 3. This CDR3 has 14 amino acids. Germline assignment: CDR1 ENHRY and CDR2 SYGVKD.

This chain joins TRBV5-5 and TRBJ2-1, with TRBD2 matching 10 bases. In germline, CDR1 is SGHKS, CDR2 YYEKEE (reference sequence). This CDR3 comprises 15 residues. J gave up 3 bases and V 2 bases, and 2 bases lay outside the gene matches. The CDR3 here is CASSLGLAVYNEQFF. CDR3 bases: TGTGCCAGCAGCTTAGGACTAGCGGTCTACAATGAGCAGTTCTTC.

This chain uses TRBV9 with TRBJ2-3; 13 nucleotides match TRBD2. CDR3 length: 17 residues. Per the germline V gene, CDR1 is SGDLS and CDR2 is YYNGEE. The J segment lost 4 bases and the V segment lost 4 bases, leaving 9 bases of the junction unmatched. The CDR3 protein is CASSPRLAGGRADTQYF. CDR3 in DNA: TGTGCCAGCAGCCCCCGACTAGCGGGAGGCAGGGCAGATACGCAGTATTTT.

The rearrangement joins TRBV5-4 to TRBJ2-7; no reliable D call. V lost 0 bases and J 0 bases, leaving 13 bases between the germline ends. The CDR3 is 16 amino acids. Looked up from germline, CDR1 is SGHNT and CDR2 is YYREEE (reference sequence). The CDR3 loop reads CASSLVQGGTSYEQYF. The CDR3 DNA reads TGTGCCAGCAGCTTGGTACAAGGTGGCACCTCCTACGAGCAGTACTTC.

The genes are TRBV6-2 or TRBV6-3 and TRBJ2-7; D gene uncertain. The germline CDR1 and CDR2 sequences are MNHEY and SVGEGT. The CDR3 is 11 amino acids. The V and J ends lost 2 bases and 3 bases respectively, with 2 bases between them. The CDR3 spells CASSYLYEQYF. CDR3 nucleotides: TGTGCCAGCAGTTACCTCTACGAGCAGTACTTC.

The rearrangement uses TRBV27 and TRBJ1-2, with D possibly being TRBD1 (5 bases). V was trimmed by 6 bases and J by 5 bases, leaving 19 bases between them. Germline V CDR1 and CDR2: MNHEY, SMNVEV (reference sequence). This CDR3 comprises 15 residues. CDR3 in amino acids: CASRDTGRTGYGYTF. CDR3 DNA: TGTGCCAGCAGGGACACCGGTAGGACTGGATATGGCTACACCTTC.

The chain carries TRBV19 and TRBJ2-5; D is perhaps TRBD2 (5 bases). CDR3 length: 16 amino acids. Trimming cost V 4 bases and J 2 bases, with 17 bases left between them. CDR1 LNHDA and CDR2 SQIVND come from the germline V gene (reference sequence). CDR3 nucleotide sequence: TGTGCCAGTAGTACCCACCCCGGACTTTTACAAGAGACCCAGTACTTC. As protein: CASSTHPGLLQETQYF.

A single count supports this clone. The rearrangement uses TRBV9 and TRBJ2-3, with unresolved D. Germline V gene lookup returns CDR1 SGDLS and CDR2 YYNGEE. V was cut by 4 bases and J by 2 bases, with 14 bases left in between. The CDR3 runs to 15 residues. CDR3: CASSPAILHTDTQYF. The DNA for the CDR3 is TGTGCCAGCAGCCCGGCGATCTTACACACAGATACGCAGTATTTT. Full variable domain (missing parts from reference TRBV9 and TRBJ2-3): DSGVTQTPKHLITATGQRVTLRCSPRSGDLSVYWYQQSLDQGLQFLIQYYNGEERAKGNILERFSAQQFPDLHSELNLSSLELGDSALYFCASSPAILHTDTQYFGPGTRLTVL.

The rearrangement joins TRBV7-8 to TRBJ1-1, with D maybe TRBD1 (6 bases). Germline loops: CDR1 SGHVS, CDR2 FQNEAQ. The CDR3 loop spans 17 amino acids. Trimming took off 5 bases at V and 0 bases at J, with 19 bases between the two ends. This CDR3 reads CASSPRDVRTVNTEAFF. For the CDR3, the DNA is TGTGCCAGCAGCCCCAGAGATGTTAGGACAGTGAACACTGAAGCTTTCTTT.

The chain recombines TRBV4-1 with TRBJ1-2; weak D call: TRBD1 (6 bases). V lost 3 bases, J lost 4 bases, and 15 bases lay in between. Germline CDR1 and CDR2: MGHRA and YSYEKL. CDR3 length: 15 amino acids. In nucleotides, the CDR3 is TGCGCCAGCAGCCAGTCGGACAGTAACCTCTATGGCTACACCTTC. This encodes CASSQSDSNLYGYTF.